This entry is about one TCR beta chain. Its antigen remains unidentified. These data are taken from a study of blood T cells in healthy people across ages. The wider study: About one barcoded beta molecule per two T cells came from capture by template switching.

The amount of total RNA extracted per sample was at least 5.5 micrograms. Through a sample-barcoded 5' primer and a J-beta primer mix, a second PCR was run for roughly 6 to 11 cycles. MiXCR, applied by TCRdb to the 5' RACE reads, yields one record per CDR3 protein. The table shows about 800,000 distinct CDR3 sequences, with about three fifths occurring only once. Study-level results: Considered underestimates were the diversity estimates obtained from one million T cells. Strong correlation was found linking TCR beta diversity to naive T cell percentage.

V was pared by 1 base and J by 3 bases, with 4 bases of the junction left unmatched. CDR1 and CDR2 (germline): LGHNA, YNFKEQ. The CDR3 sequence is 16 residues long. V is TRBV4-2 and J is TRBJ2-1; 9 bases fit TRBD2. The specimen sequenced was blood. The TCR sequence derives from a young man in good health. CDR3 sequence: CASSQVGREGYNEQFF. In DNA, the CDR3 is TGTGCCAGCAGCCAAGTGGGGCGGGAGGGCTACAATGAGCAGTTCTTC.